The T cell receptor (beta chain) described here comes from a study of T cell changes during pregnancy in multiple sclerosis (dated by TCRdb to the late 2010s). For the wider study: In women with multiple sclerosis, the researchers looked at how the T cell repertoire shifted as pregnancy progressed.

The receptor library was made with the immunoSEQ multiplex PCR assay. The table was pulled from immuneACCESS by TCRdb, which kept in-frame rearrangements only. Such tables lose some clones; where checked, under half of the loss comes from unresolved V genes, and the rest has no known cause. The sample profile shows approximately 100,000 clones; about 90% of them were found once. The ten largest account for roughly 0.88% of the sample. Compared with germline, V lacks 1 base and J lacks 4 bases; bases without a gene match: 6. The CDR3 has 15 amino acids, counting the end cysteine and phenylalanine. Of all the DNA, just the CDR3 is kept, 45 bases in frame from base 1. CDR1 MGHRA and CDR2 YSYEKL were looked up in the germline V gene. For this clone: Its antigen is not yet known. No base quality values were provided; no much bigger clone lies one nucleotide off.

The chain is encoded by TRBV4-1 joined to TRBJ1-1; 7 bases in the middle match TRBD1. This receptor was obtained from a female donor with multiple sclerosis, enrolled in a pregnancy study. Sequencing was performed on peripheral blood, taken after pregnancy. The DNA reads TGCGCCAGCAGCCAAGGCCCGGGACAGCTCACTGAAGCTTTCTTT. This yields the protein CASSQGPGQLTEAFF.